Described below is a single T cell receptor (beta chain) sequence and its context. No antigen is known for it. The CDR3 length is 16 residues. The germline V gene has CDR1 SEHNR and CDR2 FQNEAQ (reference sequence). The ends were cut back, 1 base at V and 4 bases at J, with 17 bases in the middle. Mismatch repair deficiency was confirmed in all patients, by PCR or immunohistochemistry. The TCR-sequenced patients were three responders to pembrolizumab. The data were obtained in a study of PD-1 blockade in mismatch repair-deficient tumors. Study in general: Patients had 12 mismatch repair-deficient cancer types and were previously treated and progressing.

Study-wide points: Rapid post-treatment expansion, then contraction, generally preceding radiologic response, marked tumor-resident clones.

Using immunoSEQ multiplex PCR, the repertoire was profiled, and TCRdb retains in-frame clones only, with some absent. The sample contains 100,000 to 150,000 clones, about 88% of which appear only once. V gene TRBV7-9 combines with J gene TRBJ2-7; D may be TRBD1 (6 bases). The receptor was isolated from an adult with mismatch repair-deficient cancer. Sequences were derived from peripheral blood, sampled 44 weeks after starting pembrolizumab. CDR3 nucleotide sequence: TGTGCCAGCAGCTTAGGCCGAGGGGGAAGAATTTACGAGCAGTACTTC. Encoded protein: CASSLGRGGRIYEQYF.